This T cell receptor beta chain was sequenced during a study of cytomegalovirus exposure and HLA in healthy donors. Germline CDR1 and CDR2: MNHEY and SMNVEV (reference sequence). V dropped 2 bases and J dropped 2 bases, with 13 bases sitting between them. The CDR3 covers 15 residues. A multiplex PCR was run with 60 Vbeta primers and 13 Jbeta primers. Clones were read by immunoSEQ multiplex PCR, and TCRdb kept only the in-frame ones, dropping some. The sample gives more than 200,000 clones, about 84% of which show up once; 1.3% is in the top ten. The source is a human donor in good health. V gene TRBV27 combines with J gene TRBJ2-7; D perhaps matches TRBD2 (6 bases). Source material: PBMCs. DNA of the CDR3: TGTGCCAGCAGTTTAGTCGGGACTTTAGCCTACGAGCAGTACTTC. Translation: CASSLVGTLAYEQYF.